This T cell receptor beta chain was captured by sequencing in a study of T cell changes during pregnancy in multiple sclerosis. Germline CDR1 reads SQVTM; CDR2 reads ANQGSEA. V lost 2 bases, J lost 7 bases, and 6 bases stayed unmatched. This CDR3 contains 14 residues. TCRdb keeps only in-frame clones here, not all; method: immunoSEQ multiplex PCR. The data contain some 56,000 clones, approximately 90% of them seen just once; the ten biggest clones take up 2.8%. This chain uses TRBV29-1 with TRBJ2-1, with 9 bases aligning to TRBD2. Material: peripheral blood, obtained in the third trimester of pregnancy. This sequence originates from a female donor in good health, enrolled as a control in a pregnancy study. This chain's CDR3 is CSVEFAGGPNEQFF. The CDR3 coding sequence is TGCAGCGTTGAATTCGCGGGAGGGCCAAATGAGCAGTTCTTC.